Each of the 21 T cell receptor beta chains below was sequenced from the same sample in a study of T cells in Graves' hyperthyroidism and ophthalmopathy. Template material for amplifying TCR beta CDR3 regions consisted of RNA transcripts. In the first-round RT-PCR of the TCR CDR3, the HTBI primer set was used. TCRdb used MiXCR to reprocess the multiplex PCR reads, holding one entry per CDR3 protein. The repertoire holds about 600,000 distinct CDR3 sequences, with 11% to 15% as singletons. Material: blood. Receptor source: a woman aged 18-35 years with Graves' ophthalmopathy.

This sequence joins TRBV20-1 and TRBJ2-3, with 12 bases lining up with TRBD2. The junction had 8 bases not matched to a gene; V was cut back by 6 bases and J by 10 bases. The length of the CDR3 is 13 residues. CDR1 is DFQATT, CDR2 SNEGSKA, per germline (reference sequence). The CDR3 bases are TGCAGTGCGTCTACTAGCGGGAGGACCGCGCAGTATTTT. Protein: CSASTSGRTAQYF.

This clonotype was observed many times. The V call is TRBV12-3 or TRBV12-4, the J call TRBJ2-3, with D tentatively TRBD2 (5 bases). There are 15 residues in the CDR3. V lost 4 bases and J lost 4, with 15 bases in between. This CDR3 reads CASSSTRISADTQYF. The DNA for the CDR3 is TGTGCCAGCAGTTCCACTAGGATTTCAGCAGATACGCAGTATTTT.

The J gene is TRBJ2-3, the V gene TRBV20-1; D is unclear. V shed 5 bases and J shed 2 bases, with 14 bases lying between them. This CDR3 region has 14 residues. Looked up from germline, CDR1 is DFQATT and CDR2 is SNEGSKA (reference sequence). CDR3 DNA: TGCAGTGCTGGGGAATCGGTCCACACAGATACGCAGTATTTT. Translating gives CSAGESVHTDTQYF.

J is TRBJ1-2 and V is TRBV29-1; 8 positions match TRBD1. With V trimmed by 8 bases and J by 4 bases, 12 bases remained unmatched. CDR1 and CDR2 from the germline V gene are SQVTM and ANQGSEA. This CDR3 contains 14 residues. The CDR3 here is CSHRGQGAGYGYTF. Here the CDR3 DNA reads TGCAGCCATCGAGGACAGGGAGCTGGCTATGGCTACACCTTC.

This clonotype was recorded at least ten times. This sequence joins TRBV20-1 and TRBJ2-7; 10 bases are shared with TRBD2. The J segment lost 5 bases and the V segment lost 3 bases, leaving 7 bases of the junction unmatched. Germline CDR1 is DFQATT and CDR2 is SNEGSKA (reference sequence). This CDR3 contains 14 residues. CDR3 region: CSARSPGLANEQYF. The CDR3 DNA is TGCAGTGCTAGGTCCCCGGGACTAGCGAACGAGCAGTACTTC.

This clonotype was counted ten times or more. The chain links TRBV7-2 to TRBJ2-7, with TRBD2 matching 8 bases. The germline gives CDR1 SGHTA, CDR2 FQGNSA. This CDR3 contains 12 residues. V was pared by 9 bases and J by 4 bases, with 5 bases of the junction left unmatched. The CDR3 DNA sequence: TGTGCCAGTCGGGGGGGGCCTTACGAGCAGTACTTC. This encodes CASRGGPYEQYF.

This clonotype was seen at least ten times. The genes are TRBV7-2 and TRBJ1-2; TRBD1 might be the D (5 bases). The germline V gene encodes CDR1 SGHTA and CDR2 FQGNSA. V lost 5 bases and J 2 bases, leaving 9 bases between the germline ends. CDR3 length: 13 residues. CDR3 nucleotides: TGTGCCAGCAGCGTCGACAGCAACTATGGCTACACCTTC. It is translated as CASSVDSNYGYTF.

The table lists this clonotype with a few counts. The V gene is TRBV4-2, the J gene TRBJ2-5; TRBD2 agrees at 10 bases. This CDR3 spans 18 amino acids. The V segment lost 0 bases and the J segment 0 bases; nucleotides outside the gene matches: 7. The germline V gene has CDR1 LGHNA and CDR2 YNFKEQ. CDR3 protein: CASSQDLASGRYQETQYF. The CDR3 region has the DNA TGTGCCAGCAGCCAAGATTTGGCTAGCGGGAGATACCAAGAGACCCAGTACTTC.

This clonotype was recorded at least ten times. This chain connects TRBV30 to TRBJ1-2, with a weak D call TRBD1 (5 bases). Germline V lookup: CDR1 GTSNPN, CDR2 SVGIG (reference sequence). The CDR3 covers 12 residues. V lost 3 bases and J lost 7, with 12 bases in between. The chain's CDR3 is CAWRGDQLGYTF. CDR3 in DNA: TGTGCCTGGAGGGGGGACCAGCTTGGCTACACCTTC.

This clonotype turned up a few times. The J gene is TRBJ2-2, the V gene TRBV6-1, with D possibly TRBD2 on 6 matching bases. CDR1 is MNHNS, CDR2 SASEGT, per germline. Trimming shortened V by 5 bases and J by 3 bases, and 19 bases separated the two germline ends. This CDR3 region has 17 residues. As DNA, the CDR3 is TGTGCCAGCAGTAGAGGGACCGCGGGGCCAGACACCGGGGAGCTGTTTTTT. Its translation is CASSRGTAGPDTGELFF.

There are a few counts of this clonotype. This chain links TRBV18 with TRBJ2-7; unclear D gene. The germline V gene has CDR1 KGHSH and CDR2 LQKENI. The CDR3 extends over 14 amino acids. Trimming shortened V by 1 base and J by 2 bases, and 9 bases separated the two germline ends. CDR3 protein: CASSPRSEAYEQYF. The CDR3 bases are TGTGCCAGCTCACCACGGTCAGAGGCCTACGAGCAGTACTTC. Full variable domain (remainder filled in from reference TRBV18 and TRBJ2-7): NAGVMQNPRHLVRRRGQEARLRCSPMKGHSHVYWYRQLPEEGLKFMVYLQKENIIDESGMPKERFSAEFPKEGPSILRIQQVVRGDSAAYFCASSPRSEAYEQYFGPGTRLTVT.

This clonotype was detected a few times. The rearrangement uses TRBV3-1 and TRBJ2-1; D is ambiguous. This CDR3 comprises 14 residues. Germline CDR1 and CDR2: LGHDT and YNNKEL (reference sequence). Trimming left V 4 bases short and J 5 bases short, with 12 bases between. CDR3 bases: TGTGCCAGCAGCCCCGCTTCCGTCCACAATGAGCAGTTCTTC. It translates to CASSPASVHNEQFF.

This clonotype has just a few counts. The V call is TRBV7-3, the J call TRBJ2-3; the D gene is possibly TRBD1 (5 bases). The J call could be wrong; TRBJ1-5 is a better fit for the DNA end. Per the germline V gene, CDR1 is SGHTA and CDR2 is FQGTGA. The CDR3 sequence is 18 residues long. This CDR3 is CASSSEGQTSGMTDTQHF. The CDR3 DNA is TGTGCCAGCAGCTCAGAGGGGCAGACTAGCGGGATGACAGATACGCAGCATTTT.

This clonotype has at least ten counts. The chain combines TRBV20-1 with TRBJ2-3; 10 nucleotides match TRBD2. V shed 0 bases and J 10 bases; nucleotides not matched to a gene: 10. This CDR3 is 15 amino acids long. The germline CDR1 and CDR2 sequences are DFQATT and SNEGSKA (reference sequence). CDR3 region: CSARDLPSGRPSQYF. In DNA form, the CDR3 reads TGCAGTGCTAGAGATCTCCCTAGCGGGAGACCCTCGCAGTATTTT.

The chain has TRBV11-1 and TRBJ1-1; no definite D call. Germline CDR1 SGHAT, CDR2 FQDESV (reference sequence). This CDR3 comprises 13 residues. Trimming stripped 2 bases from V and 9 bases from J, with 13 bases between. This CDR3 is CASSLKGHPKAFF. In DNA, the CDR3 is TGTGCCAGCAGCTTAAAGGGCCACCCCAAAGCTTTCTTT.

This clonotype was picked up many times. The chain is built from TRBV29-1 and TRBJ1-5; possibly TRBD1 for D (6 bases). CDR1 SQVTM and CDR2 ANQGSEA come from the germline V gene. This CDR3 is built from 13 residues. Trimming removed 5 bases at V and 7 bases at J, with 15 bases between. CDR3 amino acids: CSVNTGIGQPQHF. CDR3 in DNA: TGCAGCGTTAACACAGGGATCGGGCAGCCCCAGCATTTT.

This clonotype was recorded a few times. The chain carries TRBV4-1 and TRBJ1-2, with 7 bases fitting TRBD1. The V and J ends lost 4 bases and 2 bases, in that order; junction bases with no gene match: 7. The CDR3 loop spans 15 amino acids. CDR1 and CDR2 (germline): MGHRA, YSYEKL. The DNA for the CDR3 is TGCGCCAGCAGCCGCGATGGGACAGAAAACTATGGCTACACCTTC. Its protein is CASSRDGTENYGYTF.

In this sample, this clonotype turned up many times. J is TRBJ1-5 and V is TRBV28, with D unresolved. V was trimmed by 4 bases and J by 1 base, leaving 14 bases between them. The CDR3 loop spans 16 amino acids. Germline V gene data show CDR1 as MDHEN and CDR2 as SYDVKM. The CDR3 here is CASSYPPLRSNQPQHF. CDR3 in DNA: TGTGCCAGCAGTTACCCCCCCCTACGGAGCAATCAGCCCCAGCATTTT.

The rearrangement joins TRBV4-2 to TRBJ2-6, with 7 bases that match TRBD1. The V gene's germline CDR1 is LGHNA and CDR2 YNFKEQ. CDR3 length equals 19 residues. With 3 bases clipped from V and 0 bases from J, the junction kept 11 bases outside the gene matches. CDR3 protein: CASSHQAGTAFSGANVLTF. Here the CDR3 DNA reads TGTGCCAGCAGCCACCAAGCCGGGACAGCTTTCTCTGGGGCCAACGTCCTGACTTTC.

The table lists this clonotype with many counts. The J gene is TRBJ2-3, the V gene TRBV5-6; 10 nucleotides line up with TRBD2. The CDR3 consists of 15 residues. After removal of 0 bases from V and 7 bases from J, the junction contained 5 bases not matched to a gene. Germline assignment: CDR1 SGHDT and CDR2 YYEEEE. The CDR3 sequence: CASSLVAGGNNTQYF. CDR3 in DNA: TGTGCCAGCAGCTTGGTAGCGGGAGGAAATAATACGCAGTATTTT.

This clonotype was seen at least ten times. The chain carries TRBV20-1 and TRBJ1-4; 12 bases match TRBD1. The V and J ends lost 3 bases and 3 bases, in that order; junction bases with no gene match: 2. Germline-derived CDR1 and CDR2 are DFQATT and SNEGSKA (reference sequence). The CDR3 has 15 amino acids. CDR3 loop: CSARGQGAANEKLFF. For the CDR3, the DNA is TGCAGTGCTAGGGGACAGGGGGCGGCTAATGAAAAACTGTTTTTT.